This is a list of T cell receptor beta chains from one sample in a study of shared clonotypes between healthy human individuals. Clones were read by immunoSEQ multiplex PCR, and TCRdb kept only the in-frame ones, dropping some. The table records about 2.1 million clones, 85% to 95% of them present only once. The material sequenced was naive CD8+ T cells from PBMCs. The receptors shown here come from a young man in good health. Some clones in this sample may be carry-over from other donors' samples. Each CDR3 is given with its conserved first and last residue. A D gene is named only where the DNA matches it firmly. Clone sizes are given selectively: once, few, many, or a class where the clone is expanded.

cdr3_length	d_call	clone_size	v_call	j_call	cdr3_aa	cdr3_nt
16	TRBD1	.	TRBV7-2	TRBJ1-4	CASSLGTGWGNEKLFF	TGTGCCAGCAGCTTAGGGACAGGCTGGGGTAATGAAAAACTGTTTTTT
16	TRBD2	.	TRBV5-6	TRBJ2-1	CASSYDTSGPYNEQFF	TGTGCCAGCAGCTACGACACTAGCGGTCCCTACAATGAGCAGTTCTTC
16	.	.	TRBV6-6	TRBJ2-7	CASSPGIGQSLLEQYF	TGTGCCAGCAGCCCAGGCATCGGCCAGAGCCTCTTGGAGCAGTACTTC
14	TRBD2	once	TRBV11-2	TRBJ2-1	CASRGREGAVEQFF	TGTGCCAGCAGGGGTCGGGAGGGAGCGGTTGAGCAGTTCTTC
17	TRBD2	.	TRBV6-1	TRBJ2-1	CASSEFIAGGLLNEQFF	TGTGCCAGCAGTGAGTTCATAGCGGGAGGGTTGCTGAATGAGCAGTTCTTC
15	TRBD2	.	TRBV28	TRBJ2-3	CASSWGLAGPDTQYF	TGTGCCAGCAGCTGGGGACTAGCGGGACCAGATACGCAGTATTTT
16	.	.	TRBV5-4	TRBJ1-2	CASSREGVRANYGYTF	TGTGCCAGCAGCCGGGAGGGGGTAAGAGCTAACTATGGCTACACCTTC
15	.	once	TRBV28	TRBJ1-4	CASSIGGATNEKLFF	TGTGCCAGCAGTATAGGCGGGGCAACTAATGAAAAACTGTTTTTT
16	.	.	TRBV11-2	TRBJ1-6	CASSPRPTGPNSPLHF	TGTGCCAGCAGCCCGAGACCGACAGGACCCAATTCACCCCTCCACTTT
17	.	.	TRBV7-2	TRBJ2-1	CASNGRQTTSSYNEQFF	TGTGCCAGCAACGGAAGACAGACCACGAGCTCCTACAATGAGCAGTTCTTC
15	TRBD2	.	TRBV4-1	TRBJ2-7	CASSQVGTSLYEQYF	TGCGCCAGCAGCCAAGTCGGGACTAGCCTGTACGAGCAGTACTTC
16	.	.	TRBV13	TRBJ1-3	CASSFTHGGSGNTIYF	TGTGCCAGCAGCTTTACCCACGGCGGATCTGGAAACACCATATATTTT
13	.	few	TRBV19	TRBJ1-5	CASSGRVWQPQHF	TGTGCCAGTAGTGGGAGGGTCTGGCAGCCCCAGCATTTT
14	.	.	TRBV7-9	TRBJ2-2	CASSSVSWTGELFF	TGTGCCAGCAGTTCCGTAAGCTGGACCGGGGAGCTGTTTTTT
16	.	.	TRBV7-9	TRBJ2-3	CASSLDGVPALDTQYF	TGTGCCAGCAGCTTAGATGGGGTACCGGCTCTGGATACGCAGTATTTT
15	.	.	TRBV13	TRBJ1-2	CASSLGRGGATGYTF	TGTGCCAGCAGCTTAGGGCGCGGGGGAGCAACTGGCTACACCTTC
14	TRBD2	.	TRBV2	TRBJ2-7	CASSWTRELAEQYF	TGTGCCAGCAGCTGGACTAGGGAGTTGGCCGAGCAGTACTTC
14	.	once	TRBV27	TRBJ2-7	CASSFVGTGSEQYF	TGTGCCAGCAGTTTTGTGGGAACTGGGAGCGAGCAGTACTTC
14	.	.	TRBV6-5	TRBJ1-1	CASSYAEGRTEAFF	TGTGCCAGCAGTTACGCGGAGGGCCGGACTGAAGCTTTCTTT
11	.	.	TRBV6-1	TRBJ2-7	CASRETYEQYF	TGTGCCAGCAGGGAAACCTACGAGCAGTACTTC
14	.	.	TRBV7-9	TRBJ2-5	CASRPTVFQETQYF	TGTGCCAGCAGACCCACCGTGTTCCAAGAGACCCAGTACTTC
16	.	.	TRBV30	TRBJ2-5	CAWSEVRPLIQETQYF	TGTGCCTGGAGTGAAGTCAGGCCCCTAATCCAAGAGACCCAGTACTTC
16	TRBD1	.	TRBV9	TRBJ2-1	CASSEGASPRAVEQFF	TGTGCCAGCAGCGAGGGGGCCAGCCCCCGTGCGGTTGAGCAGTTCTTC
13	TRBD1	.	TRBV28	TRBJ1-2	CASSLIGGNGYTF	TGTGCCAGCAGTTTAATAGGGGGCAATGGCTACACCTTC
16	.	.	TRBV10-3	TRBJ2-5	CAISGGTPGDQETQYF	TGTGCCATCAGTGGCGGGACTCCCGGGGACCAAGAGACCCAGTACTTC
16	.	.	TRBV28	TRBJ1-2	CASRLWQGGGDYGYTF	TGTGCCAGCAGACTCTGGCAAGGCGGGGGCGACTATGGCTACACCTTC
13	.	.	TRBV5-1	TRBJ2-1	CASSGLAYNEQFF	TGCGCCAGCAGCGGGTTAGCCTACAATGAGCAGTTCTTC
11	.	few	TRBV6-5	TRBJ2-2	CASTFLGELFF	TGTGCCAGCACCTTCCTCGGGGAGCTGTTTTTT
14	.	.	TRBV9	TRBJ2-7	CASSPGGISYEQYF	TGTGCCAGCAGCCCTGGGGGGATAAGCTACGAGCAGTACTTC
15	.	.	TRBV9	TRBJ2-3	CASSVDGPSTDTQYF	TGTGCCAGCAGCGTAGACGGGCCCAGCACAGATACGCAGTATTTT
17	.	.	TRBV21-1	TRBJ2-7	CASTAGQGTGGSYEQYF	TGTGCCAGCACCGCGGGCCAGGGGACAGGGGGCTCCTACGAGCAGTACTTC
11	.	.	TRBV28	TRBJ1-1	CASSPSTEAFF	TGTGCCAGCAGTCCAAGCACTGAAGCTTTCTTT
15	.	.	TRBV5-1	TRBJ2-7	CASSFTGGGGYEQYF	TGCGCCAGCAGCTTTACAGGGGGAGGGGGCTACGAGCAGTACTTC
15	.	.	TRBV7-9	TRBJ2-5	CASSATYRVQETQYF	TGTGCCAGCAGCGCAACTTACAGGGTCCAAGAGACCCAGTACTTC
15	.	.	TRBV9	TRBJ2-7	CASSLGWDRTYEQYF	TGTGCCAGCAGCCTGGGGTGGGACCGCACCTACGAGCAGTACTTC
13	.	.	TRBV28	TRBJ2-7	CASRPVKNYEQYF	TGTGCCAGCAGACCCGTCAAGAACTACGAGCAGTACTTC
17	TRBD2	.	TRBV10-3	TRBJ2-1	CAIDMGGEAGFVDEQFF	TGTGCCATCGATATGGGGGGGGAAGCGGGATTCGTCGATGAGCAGTTCTTC
15	.	.	TRBV18	TRBJ2-7	CASSPGDHNDYEQYF	TGTGCCAGCTCACCGGGAGATCATAATGACTACGAGCAGTACTTC
15	.	.	TRBV9	TRBJ2-1	CASSAVEGGYNEQFF	TGTGCCAGCAGCGCGGTGGAGGGCGGGTACAATGAGCAGTTCTTC
11	.	.	TRBV11-3	TRBJ2-3	CASSSRDTQYF	TGTGCCAGCAGCTCTCGGGATACGCAGTATTTT
15	.	.	TRBV11-2	TRBJ2-5	CASSSRAVNQETQYF	TGTGCCAGCAGCTCTCGGGCAGTGAACCAAGAGACCCAGTACTTC
13	.	.	TRBV5-1	TRBJ2-7	CASSLSIGYEQYF	TGCGCCAGCAGCTTGTCGATCGGATACGAGCAGTACTTC
15	TRBD2	.	TRBV7-2	TRBJ2-1	CASRLAGHSYNEQFF	TGTGCCAGCAGGTTAGCGGGGCACTCCTACAATGAGCAGTTCTTC
18	TRBD2	.	TRBV7-3	TRBJ2-2	CASSLKLGAGANTGELFF	TGTGCCAGCAGCTTAAAGCTAGGGGCGGGAGCGAACACCGGGGAGCTGTTTTTT
17	TRBD1	.	TRBV5-1	TRBJ2-6	CASSLAQGAPGANVLTF	TGCGCCAGCAGCTTGGCACAGGGGGCTCCTGGGGCCAACGTCCTGACTTTC
13	TRBD1	.	TRBV27	TRBJ2-7	CASSGTESYEQYF	TGTGCCAGCAGCGGGACAGAGAGTTACGAGCAGTACTTC
16	.	.	TRBV5-1	TRBJ2-7	CASSLFSGPGAYEQYF	TGCGCCAGCAGCTTGTTCTCGGGCCCTGGCGCCTACGAGCAGTACTTC
13	.	once	TRBV9	TRBJ1-2	CASSGRNSPGYTF	TGTGCCAGCAGCGGTAGGAACTCACCCGGCTACACCTTC
14	TRBD1	.	TRBV25-1	TRBJ2-3	CASSIQGDMNTQYF	TGTGCCAGCAGTATACAGGGGGATATGAATACGCAGTATTTT
17	TRBD1	.	TRBV7-8	TRBJ2-7	CASSPGVGQGAQYEQYF	TGTGCCAGCAGCCCAGGCGTGGGACAGGGGGCGCAGTACGAGCAGTACTTC
14	.	.	TRBV12-5	TRBJ2-5	CASGGDGPREAQYF	TGTGCTAGTGGTGGGGACGGACCAAGAGAGGCCCAGTACTTC
12	.	.	TRBV29-1	TRBJ2-7	CSVWGPSYEQYF	TGCAGCGTTTGGGGCCCCTCCTACGAGCAGTACTTC
15	.	.	TRBV19	TRBJ2-3	CASMGTVAGADTQYF	TGTGCCAGTATGGGAACGGTCGCAGGGGCCGATACGCAGTATTTT
16	TRBD1	.	TRBV2	TRBJ1-4	CASSVGTGMGNEKLFF	TGTGCCAGCAGTGTGGGGACAGGGATGGGAAATGAAAAACTGTTTTTT
11	.	.	TRBV6-6	TRBJ2-3	CASSYSDTQYF	TGTGCCAGCAGTTACTCGGATACGCAGTATTTT
14	.	.	TRBV28	TRBJ1-5	CASRGGGSNQPQHF	TGTGCCAGCAGGGGAGGGGGGAGCAATCAGCCCCAGCATTTT